This is a list of T cell receptor beta chains from one sample in a study of T cells in Graves' hyperthyroidism and ophthalmopathy. TCRdb ran MiXCR on the multiplex PCR reads and lists one entry per CDR3 protein. The sample shows about 590,000 distinct CDR3 sequences, 15% to 18% of them seen only once. The sample taken for sequencing was blood. The receptor set was obtained from a woman aged 30 to 39 with Graves' hyperthyroidism. Each CDR3 is given with its conserved first and last residue. The size field is filled for only some rows; it gives once, few, many or a size class.

len: 14
v_gene: TRBV27
j_gene: TRBJ2-5
abundance: NA
CDR3aa: CASSFAGRQETQYF

len: 16
v_gene: TRBV2
j_gene: TRBJ2-1
abundance: many
CDR3aa: CASSSSGSSSYNEQFF

len: 12
v_gene: TRBV11-2
j_gene: TRBJ2-7
abundance: many
CDR3aa: CASSLSRNEQYF

len: 16
v_gene: TRBV7-9
j_gene: TRBJ1-1
abundance: many
CDR3aa: CASSPTWLTGPTEAFF

len: 16
v_gene: TRBV7-2
j_gene: TRBJ2-1
abundance: NA
CDR3aa: CASSLRASGISGEQFF

len: 18
v_gene: TRBV6-2/TRBV6-3
j_gene: TRBJ2-2
abundance: many
CDR3aa: CASSYPPTGEGNTGELFF

len: 14
v_gene: TRBV28
j_gene: TRBJ1-1
abundance: many
CDR3aa: CASMLGFVGTEAFF

len: 13
v_gene: TRBV18
j_gene: TRBJ2-2
abundance: many
CDR3aa: CASSPPTTGELFF

len: 13
v_gene: TRBV7-2
j_gene: TRBJ1-3
abundance: NA
CDR3aa: CASSPDPGNTIYF

len: 13
v_gene: TRBV18
j_gene: TRBJ2-1
abundance: NA
CDR3aa: CASLTGGGNEQFF

len: 12
v_gene: TRBV28
j_gene: TRBJ2-1
abundance: many
CDR3aa: CASTERRNEQFF

len: 15
v_gene: TRBV7-2
j_gene: TRBJ2-1
abundance: many
CDR3aa: CASSPPVVRASEQFF

len: 14
v_gene: TRBV20-1
j_gene: TRBJ1-2
abundance: few
CDR3aa: CSAIRQGDPWGYTF